The rows below give T cell receptor beta chains drawn from one sample of a study of OX40 agonist ivuxolimab in advanced cancers. Using immunoSEQ multiplex PCR, the repertoire was profiled, and TCRdb retains in-frame clones only, with some absent. This sample has tens of thousands of clones, with over 70% found just once. The sample here was CD4+ or CD8+ T cells sorted from blood, taken in a trial of the OX40 agonist ivuxolimab. The receptors here all came from an adult with an advanced solid tumor such as melanoma, head and neck, liver or kidney cancer. Each CDR3 is given with its conserved first and last residue. The D gene is left open where the match is weak. The listing skips clone size in some rows; elsewhere it reads once, few, many or a size class.

j_call	clone_size	v_call	d_call	cdr3_nt	cdr3_aa
TRBJ2-5	NA	TRBV29-1	TRBD1	TGCAGCGTCACCTGGACAGGTCAAGAGACCCAGTACTTC	CSVTWTGQETQYF
TRBJ1-1	NA	TRBV28	NA	TGTGCCAGCGGCCCGCTTAGGGAAGCTTTCTTT	CASGPLREAFF
TRBJ1-2	NA	TRBV6-5	NA	TGTGCCAGCAGTTCCCCCGCCTATGGCTACACCTTC	CASSSPAYGYTF
TRBJ1-5	NA	TRBV27	NA	TGTGCCAGCAGTTTATATAAGGGGAATCAGCCCCAGCATTTT	CASSLYKGNQPQHF
TRBJ2-1	NA	TRBV5-1	TRBD2	TGCGCCAGCAGTCCCGGGGGCGGGACTAGCGGGGGGGCGTCCTACAATGAGCAGTTCTTC	CASSPGGGTSGGASYNEQFF
TRBJ2-1	NA	TRBV19	TRBD1	TGTGCCAGTAGTATACTACAGGGGCACAATGAGCAGTTCTTC	CASSILQGHNEQFF
TRBJ2-7	NA	TRBV9	NA	TGTGCCAGCAGCGTAGCTGGCCAGTCTAACGAGCAGTACTTC	CASSVAGQSNEQYF
TRBJ1-4	NA	TRBV5-1	NA	TGCGCCAGCAGCGGGCAAGATAATGAAAAACTGTTTTTT	CASSGQDNEKLFF
TRBJ1-2	NA	TRBV4-1	TRBD1	TGCGCCAGCAGCCAAGTTTGGGGACAGGGAAGTGGCTACACCTTC	CASSQVWGQGSGYTF
TRBJ2-3	NA	TRBV5-4	NA	TGTGCCAGCAGCTTTGGGGGGGGCAGCACAGATACGCAGTATTTT	CASSFGGGSTDTQYF
TRBJ2-7	NA	TRBV11-1	NA	TGTGCCAGCAGCTTAGTCGGCTACGAGCAGTACTTC	CASSLVGYEQYF
TRBJ1-2	NA	TRBV7-2	NA	TGTGCCAGCGGGCAGGGTTTGGGGCCCGGTGGCTACACCTTC	CASGQGLGPGGYTF
TRBJ1-5	NA	TRBV6-6	TRBD1	TGTGCCAGCAGTTCGGGACAGGGGGCGAATCAGCCCCAGCATTTT	CASSSGQGANQPQHF
TRBJ2-6	few	TRBV5-1	TRBD2	TGCGCCAGCAGCTTTTGGACTAGCGGGAGGCCAAGCTCTGGGGCCAACGTCCTGACTTTC	CASSFWTSGRPSSGANVLTF
TRBJ1-2	NA	TRBV7-2	TRBD1	TGTGCCAGCAGCGCCGGACAGGGGCAGCATGGCTACACCTTC	CASSAGQGQHGYTF
TRBJ2-6	NA	TRBV4-3	NA	TGCGCCAGCAGCCAAGATCCAGGGGCATCTGGGGCCAACGTCCTGACTTTC	CASSQDPGASGANVLTF
TRBJ1-2	NA	TRBV4-1	NA	TGCGCCAGCAGCCTCACCGGGACGGAGTATGGCTACACCTTC	CASSLTGTEYGYTF
TRBJ2-7	NA	TRBV29-1	NA	TGCAGCGTTGAGATCGGGTCGGACGAGCAGTACTTC	CSVEIGSDEQYF
TRBJ1-5	once	TRBV9	NA	TGTGCCAGCAGCCTCACCGGGACGGGAAATCAGCCCCAGCATTTT	CASSLTGTGNQPQHF
TRBJ2-5	NA	TRBV7-3	NA	TGTGCCAGCAGCTTAATGCGGGGAGAGACCCAGTACTTC	CASSLMRGETQYF
TRBJ1-1	NA	TRBV5-1	NA	TGCGCCAGCAGCTCACAGGGAGGGAGCACTGAAGCTTTCTTT	CASSSQGGSTEAFF
TRBJ1-3	once	TRBV10-1	NA	TGCGCCAGCAGTGATCCATACGGAAACACCATATATTTT	CASSDPYGNTIYF
TRBJ1-1	NA	TRBV9	NA	TGTGCCAGCAGCGTAGGAGTTAGTGAGAGCCCTGGTTGGGAGGAGTTCTTT	CASSVGVSESPGWEEFF
TRBJ2-1	NA	TRBV19	TRBD2	TGTGCCAGTAGTATATACGGCGGGGGGTCGGGTGAGCAGTTCTTC	CASSIYGGGSGEQFF
TRBJ2-3	NA	TRBV27	NA	TGTGCCAGCAGTTCCAACGGCCTCGAGAGAGATACGCAGTATTTT	CASSSNGLERDTQYF
TRBJ2-3	NA	TRBV29-1	TRBD2	TGCAGCGTCCTAAGGACTAGCGGAACAGATACGCAGTATTTT	CSVLRTSGTDTQYF
TRBJ2-6	few	TRBV6-1	NA	TGTGCCAGCAGTCTACAGCTCTCTGGGGCCAACGTCCTGACTTTC	CASSLQLSGANVLTF
TRBJ2-5	NA	TRBV6-6	NA	TGTGCCAGCAGCCCAGGACGGGAGACCCAGTACTTC	CASSPGRETQYF
TRBJ1-4	NA	TRBV5-1	TRBD1	TGCGCCAGCAGCTCAAGACAGGGCGGGATGTTTTTT	CASSSRQGGMFF
TRBJ1-2	NA	TRBV18	NA	TGTGCCAGCTCACCTCAGAGCTCTAACTATGGCTACACCTTC	CASSPQSSNYGYTF
TRBJ2-1	NA	TRBV10-3	TRBD2	TGTGCCATCAGTGCCCTAGGGGCGGGAGTAGGGGAGCAGTTCTTC	CAISALGAGVGEQFF
TRBJ2-4	NA	TRBV27	NA	TGTGCCAGCAGTCGGAATACAGTAGCCAAAAACATTCAGTACTTC	CASSRNTVAKNIQYF
TRBJ1-2	NA	TRBV20-1	NA	TGCAGTGCTAGAGATGAGGATGGCTACCCCTTC	CSARDEDGYPF
TRBJ1-1	NA	TRBV5-1	NA	TGCGCCAGCAGCCTATCAACGGTGAACACTGAAGCTTTCTTT	CASSLSTVNTEAFF
TRBJ2-5	NA	TRBV27	NA	TGTGCCAGCAGCCCGGTGGATAGTTGGGAGACCCAGTACTTC	CASSPVDSWETQYF
TRBJ2-4	NA	TRBV11-2	NA	TGTGCCAGCAGCACCCCGGGCTTAGCCAAAAACATTCAGTACTTC	CASSTPGLAKNIQYF
TRBJ1-2	medium-sized	TRBV27	TRBD1	TGTGCCAGCAGCACCTTTGGACAGGGTACTAACTATGGCTACACCTTC	CASSTFGQGTNYGYTF
TRBJ2-2	NA	TRBV2	TRBD2	TGTGCCAGCAGTGAAAGGGCTAGCGGCAACACCGGGGAGCTGTTTTTT	CASSERASGNTGELFF
TRBJ2-6	NA	TRBV27	NA	TGTGCCAGCAGTTCCCCGGGACTCCTCTCTGGGGCCAACGTCCTGACTTTC	CASSSPGLLSGANVLTF
TRBJ1-1	once	TRBV18	NA	TGTGCCAGCTCACCCAGCCACCTAAGGAGGGGGACTGAAGCTTTCTTT	CASSPSHLRRGTEAFF
TRBJ1-5	NA	TRBV5-8	TRBD1	TGTGCCAGCAGCCCCCGGGACAGGGGAACCCAGCATTTT	CASSPRDRGTQHF
TRBJ1-2	NA	TRBV29-1	TRBD1	TGCAGCGTCGCAGAGGGGGACAGGGGTGGCTATGGCTACACCTTC	CSVAEGDRGGYGYTF
TRBJ2-5	once	TRBV7-6	TRBD2	TGTGCCAGCAGCCAGTATGGGACTAGCCTCAGGGAGACCCAGTACTTC	CASSQYGTSLRETQYF
TRBJ1-2	NA	TRBV6-1	NA	TGTGCCAGCAGTGAAGCGCTCCAGTTACAGATCTATGGCTACACCTTC	CASSEALQLQIYGYTF
TRBJ1-2	once	TRBV4-2	TRBD1	TGTGCCAGCAGCCAAGATCGGGACAGGGTATATGGCTACACCTTC	CASSQDRDRVYGYTF
TRBJ1-3	NA	TRBV18	NA	TGTGCCAGCTCACCACAAGGGACATCTGCTGGAAACACCATATATTTT	CASSPQGTSAGNTIYF
TRBJ1-2	NA	TRBV9	NA	TGTGCCAGCAGCGCCCAGACAGACTATGGCTACACCTTC	CASSAQTDYGYTF
TRBJ2-7	NA	TRBV2	NA	TGTGCCAGCCGGACGGATAGCTACGAGCAGTACTTC	CASRTDSYEQYF
TRBJ2-3	NA	TRBV15	NA	TGTGCCACCAGCAGAGATAAGGGGTCCGGTACGCAGTATTTT	CATSRDKGSGTQYF
TRBJ2-1	NA	TRBV18	TRBD2	TGTGCCAGCTCACCCGCCTGGGCGGGAGGAGTGAATGAGCAGTTCTTC	CASSPAWAGGVNEQFF
TRBJ1-5	few	TRBV29-1	NA	TGCAGCGTCTGGGACGGCGATCAGCCCCAGCATTTT	CSVWDGDQPQHF
TRBJ2-3	NA	TRBV29-1	TRBD2	TGCAGCGTTGACGGCGGGAGTAGCACAGATACGCAGTATTTT	CSVDGGSSTDTQYF